The clone carrying this T cell receptor (beta chain) has a count of ten or more. The study profiled TCR beta VDJ and CDR3 using genomic DNA as template. TCRdb analysed the reads with MiXCR anew, one entry per CDR3 protein. The sample has roughly 150,000 distinct CDR3 sequences; around 45% are singletons. Germline V gives CDR1 DFQATT, CDR2 SNEGSKA (reference sequence). Trimming pared 6 bases from V and 8 bases from J, leaving 19 bases between. The CDR3 has 13 residues. This entry belongs to a study of CD8+CD57+ T cells in acquired aplastic anemia. Study as a whole: Across the sorted CD4+ and CD8+ cells, DNA amounts averaged approximately 3.1 ug.

The chain employs TRBV20-1 and TRBJ1-2; possible D gene TRBD1, 6 bases. The receptor comes from a human donor in good health. Material for sequencing was sorted CD4+, CD8+, or CD8+CD57+ T cells (not recorded which) from PBMCs. The CDR3 spells CSAEPDRLGGYTF. The DNA of the CDR3 is TGCAGTGCCGAACCCGACAGGCTGGGGGGCTACACCTTC.